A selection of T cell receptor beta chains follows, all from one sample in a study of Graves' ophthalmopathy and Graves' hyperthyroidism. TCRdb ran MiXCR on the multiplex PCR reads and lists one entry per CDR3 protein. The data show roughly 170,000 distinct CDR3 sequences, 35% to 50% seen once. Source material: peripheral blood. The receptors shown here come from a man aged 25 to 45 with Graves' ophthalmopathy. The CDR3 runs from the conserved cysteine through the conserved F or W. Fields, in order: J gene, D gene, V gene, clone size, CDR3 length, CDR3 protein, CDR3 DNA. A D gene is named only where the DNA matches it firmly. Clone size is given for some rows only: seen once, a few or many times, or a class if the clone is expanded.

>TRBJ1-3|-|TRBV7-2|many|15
CASSLWGRGGNTIYF
TGTGCCAGCAGCTTGTGGGGGCGCGGTGGAAACACCATATATTTT
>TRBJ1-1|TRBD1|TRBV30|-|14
CAWGQGSLKTSAFF
TGTGCCTGGGGACAGGGAAGCCTTAAAACCTCAGCTTTCTTT
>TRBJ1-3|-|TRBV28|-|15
CASSPFFSSGNTIYF
TGTGCCAGCAGTCCATTTTTCAGCTCTGGAAACACCATATATTTT
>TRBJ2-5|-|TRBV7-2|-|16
CASSRGVASLQETQYF
TGTGCCAGCAGCCGGGGCGTGGCGTCCCTCCAAGAGACCCAGTACTTC
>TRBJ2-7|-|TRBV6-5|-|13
CASSYSTGYEQYF
TGTGCCAGCAGTTACAGCACCGGCTACGAGCAGTACTTC
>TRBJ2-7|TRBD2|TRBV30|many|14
CAWSEGLAGDEQYF
TGTGCCTGGAGTGAGGGACTAGCGGGAGACGAGCAGTACTTC
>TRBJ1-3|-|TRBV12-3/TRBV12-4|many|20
CASSLAGFHGTGGSGNTIYF
TGTGCCAGCAGTTTAGCGGGGTTCCACGGCACCGGGGGCTCTGGAAACACCATATATTTT
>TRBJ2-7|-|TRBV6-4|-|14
CASSYLAKGYEQYF
TGTGCCAGCAGTTACTTGGCAAAAGGCTACGAGCAGTACTTC
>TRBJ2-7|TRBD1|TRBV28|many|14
CASSKGTGNYEQYF
TGTGCCAGCAGCAAGGGGACAGGGAACTACGAGCAGTACTTC
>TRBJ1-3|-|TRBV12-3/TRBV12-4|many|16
CASSLTYRPSGNTIYF
TGTGCCAGCAGTTTAACTTACAGGCCCTCTGGAAACACCATATATTTT
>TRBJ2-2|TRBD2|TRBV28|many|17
CASSLLLAASNTGELFF
TGTGCCAGCAGTTTACTTCTAGCGGCCTCGAACACCGGGGAGCTGTTTTTT
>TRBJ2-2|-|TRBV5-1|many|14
CASSFSGETGELFF
TGCGCCAGCAGCTTTTCGGGGGAAACCGGAGAGCTGTTTTTT
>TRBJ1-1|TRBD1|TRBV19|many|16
CASRRGDRGVNTEAFF
TGTGCCAGTAGACGGGGAGACAGGGGGGTGAACACTGAAGCTTTCTTT
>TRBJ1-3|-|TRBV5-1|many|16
CASSLDGTARGNTIYF
TGCGCCAGCAGCTTGGACGGGACTGCTCGCGGAAACACCATATATTTT
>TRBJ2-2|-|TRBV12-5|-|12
CASGLGSGELFF
TGTGCTAGTGGTTTGGGTTCCGGGGAGCTGTTTTTT
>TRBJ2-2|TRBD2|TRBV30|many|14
CAWAGGTNTGELFF
TGTGCCTGGGCGGGGGGGACGAACACCGGGGAGCTGTTTTTT
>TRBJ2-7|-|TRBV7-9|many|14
CASSLVDGTYEQYF
TGTGCCAGCAGCTTAGTGGATGGCACCTACGAGCAGTACTTC
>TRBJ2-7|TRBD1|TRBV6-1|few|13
CASMPGQNYEQYF
TGTGCCAGCATGCCGGGACAGAACTACGAGCAGTACTTC
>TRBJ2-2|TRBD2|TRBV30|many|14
CAWRTSGTGGELFF
TGTGCCTGGAGGACTAGCGGGACGGGCGGGGAGCTGTTTTTT
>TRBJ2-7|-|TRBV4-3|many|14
CASSQDASSYEQYF
TGCGCCAGCAGCCAAGACGCTAGCTCCTACGAGCAGTACTTC
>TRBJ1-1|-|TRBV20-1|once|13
CSATRGLGTEAFF
TGCAGTGCTACCAGGGGTCTAGGGACTGAAGCTTTCTTT
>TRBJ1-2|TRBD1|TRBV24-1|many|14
CATSDFETGRGYTF
TGTGCCACCAGTGATTTCGAGACAGGGCGCGGCTACACCTTC
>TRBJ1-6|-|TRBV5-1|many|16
CASSLEVGRIGSPLHF
TGCGCCAGCAGCTTGGAGGTCGGCAGGATTGGATCACCCCTCCACTTT
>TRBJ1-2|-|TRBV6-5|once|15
CASSLTFEGIGGYTF
TGTGCCAGCAGTTTAACCTTCGAGGGTATCGGTGGCTACACCTTC
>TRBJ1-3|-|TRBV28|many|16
CASSFSTGRKGNTIYF
TGTGCCAGCAGTTTTTCGACGGGACGAAAAGGAAACACCATATATTTT
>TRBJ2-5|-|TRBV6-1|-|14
CASRAYRAVETQYF
TGTGCCAGCAGGGCGTACAGGGCCGTGGAGACCCAGTACTTC
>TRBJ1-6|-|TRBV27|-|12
CASRPQNSPLHF
TGTGCCAGCAGACCGCAAAATTCACCCCTCCACTTT
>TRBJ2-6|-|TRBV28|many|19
CASSFLGRVPSSGANVLTF
TGTGCCAGCAGTTTCCTCGGGCGGGTACCGTCCTCTGGGGCCAACGTCCTGACTTTC
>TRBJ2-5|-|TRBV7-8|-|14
CASRLALFQETQYF
TGTGCCAGCAGGCTTGCCTTATTCCAAGAGACCCAGTACTTC
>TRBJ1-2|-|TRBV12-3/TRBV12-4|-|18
CASSLRSGTQDFNYGYTF
TGTGCCAGCAGTTTAAGGTCCGGGACCCAGGATTTTAACTATGGCTACACCTTC
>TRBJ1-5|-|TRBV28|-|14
CASSLGAATQPQHF
TGTGCCAGCAGTTTGGGGGCAGCAACCCAGCCCCAGCATTTT
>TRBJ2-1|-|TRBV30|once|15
CAWSGGDTGYNEQFF
TGTGCCTGGAGTGGGGGGGACACCGGCTACAATGAGCAGTTCTTC
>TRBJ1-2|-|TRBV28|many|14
CASSLYILTVGYTF
TGTGCCAGCAGTTTGTATATTTTGACAGTGGGCTACACCTTC
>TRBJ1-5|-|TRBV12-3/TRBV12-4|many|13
CASRASGNQPQHF
TGTGCCAGCAGGGCTTCAGGGAATCAGCCCCAGCATTTT
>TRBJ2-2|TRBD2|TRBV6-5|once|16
CASSYSSGRTAGELFF
TGTGCCAGCAGTTACTCAAGCGGGAGGACGGCCGGGGAGCTGTTTTTT
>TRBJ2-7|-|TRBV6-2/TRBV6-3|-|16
CASIYLAPGSSYEQHF
TGTGCCAGCATTTACCTAGCTCCCGGGAGTAGCTACGAGCAGCACTTC
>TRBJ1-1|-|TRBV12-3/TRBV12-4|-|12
CASAREGPEAFF
TGTGCCAGCGCCCGGGAAGGCCCTGAAGCTTTCTTT
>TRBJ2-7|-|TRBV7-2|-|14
CASSRRWPSYEQYF
TGTGCCAGCAGCCGACGTTGGCCCTCCTACGAGCAGTACTTC
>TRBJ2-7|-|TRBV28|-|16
CASSHLARDRTYEQYF
TGTGCCAGCAGCCATTTAGCGCGGGACAGAACCTACGAGCAGTACTTC
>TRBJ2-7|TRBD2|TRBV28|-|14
CASSPLGAGYEQYF
TGTGCCAGCAGTCCCCTGGGAGCGGGGTACGAGCAGTACTTC
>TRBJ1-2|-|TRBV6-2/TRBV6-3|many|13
CASSPGAWDGYTF
TGTGCCAGCAGCCCGGGCGCGTGGGATGGCTACACCTTC
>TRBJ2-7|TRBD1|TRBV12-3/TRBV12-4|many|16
CASSATIGQGAVEQYF
TGTGCCAGCAGTGCTACGATCGGACAGGGGGCGGTAGAGCAGTACTTC
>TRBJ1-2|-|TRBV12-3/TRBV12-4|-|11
CASSPPYGYTF
TGTGCCAGCAGTCCGCCCTATGGCTACACCTTC
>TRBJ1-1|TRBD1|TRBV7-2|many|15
CASSLGGTGGTEAFF
TGTGCCAGCAGCTTAGGGGGGACAGGGGGGACTGAAGCTTTCTTT
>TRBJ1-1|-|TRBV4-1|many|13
CASSQGGNTEAFF
TGCGCCAGCAGCCAAGGGGGGAACACTGAAGCTTTCTTT
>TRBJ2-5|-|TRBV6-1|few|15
CASSVVQAPRETQYF
TGTGCCAGCAGTGTGGTGCAAGCGCCAAGGGAGACCCAGTACTTC
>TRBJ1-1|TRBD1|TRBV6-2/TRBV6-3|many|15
CASSRLTGGDTEAFF
TGTGCCAGCAGCCGCCTGACAGGGGGCGACACTGAAGCTTTCTTT
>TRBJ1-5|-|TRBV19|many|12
CASRTLDQPQHF
TGTGCCAGTAGAACACTCGATCAGCCCCAGCATTTT
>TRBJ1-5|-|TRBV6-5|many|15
CASSYPDSRNQPQHF
TGTGCCAGCAGTTACCCGGACAGTCGAAATCAGCCCCAGCATTTT
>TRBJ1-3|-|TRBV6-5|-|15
CASSYGVSSGNTIYF
TGTGCCAGCAGTTACGGGGTCAGCTCTGGAAACACCATATATTTT
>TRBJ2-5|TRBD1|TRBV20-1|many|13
CSANRGYQETQYF
TGCAGTGCAAACAGGGGGTACCAAGAGACCCAGTACTTC
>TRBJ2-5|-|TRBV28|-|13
CASSLGGWETQYF
TGTGCCAGCAGTCTTGGTGGGTGGGAGACCCAGTACTTC
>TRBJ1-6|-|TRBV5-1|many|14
CASSPGLPNSPLHF
TGCGCCAGCAGCCCGGGACTGCCTAATTCACCCCTCCACTTT